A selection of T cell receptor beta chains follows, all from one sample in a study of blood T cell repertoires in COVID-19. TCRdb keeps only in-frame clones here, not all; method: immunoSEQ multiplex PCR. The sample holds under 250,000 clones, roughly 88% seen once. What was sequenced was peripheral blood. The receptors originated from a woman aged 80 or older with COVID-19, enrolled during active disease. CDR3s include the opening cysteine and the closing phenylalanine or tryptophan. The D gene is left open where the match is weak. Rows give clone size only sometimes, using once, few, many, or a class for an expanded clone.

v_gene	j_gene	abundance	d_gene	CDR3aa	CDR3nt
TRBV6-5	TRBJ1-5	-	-	CASVQGSGNQPQHF	TGTGCCAGTGTGCAGGGATCTGGCAATCAGCCCCAGCATTTT
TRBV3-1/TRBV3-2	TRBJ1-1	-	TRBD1	CASSNRGMANTEAFF	TGTGCCAGCAGCAACAGGGGGATGGCGAACACTGAAGCTTTCTTT
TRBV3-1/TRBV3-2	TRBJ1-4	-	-	CASSPSYEKLFF	TGTGCCAGCAGTCCTAGCTATGAAAAACTGTTTTTT
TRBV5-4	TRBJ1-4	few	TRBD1	CASSLGGTGSEKLFF	TGTGCCAGCAGCTTGGGTGGGACAGGGAGCGAAAAACTGTTTTTT
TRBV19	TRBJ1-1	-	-	CASSGQGIRGTEAFF	TGTGCCAGTAGTGGGCAGGGGATTCGGGGCACTGAAGCTTTCTTT
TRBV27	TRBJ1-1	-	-	CASSWRQKTEAFF	TGTGCCAGCAGTTGGCGACAAAAGACTGAAGCTTTCTTT
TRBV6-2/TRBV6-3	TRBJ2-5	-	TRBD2	CASSRLAGEETQYF	TGTGCCAGCAGTCGACTAGCGGGGGAAGAGACCCAGTACTTC
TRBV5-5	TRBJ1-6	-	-	CASSQGQGYNSPLHF	TGTGCCAGCAGCCAAGGTCAGGGATATAATTCACCCCTCCACTTT
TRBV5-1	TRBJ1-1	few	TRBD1	CASSPDRGGTEAFF	TGCGCCAGCAGCCCAGACAGGGGGGGCACTGAAGCTTTCTTT
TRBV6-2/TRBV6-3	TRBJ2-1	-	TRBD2	CASSHELAGAFF	TGTGCCAGCAGCCATGAACTAGCGGGGGCGTTCTTC
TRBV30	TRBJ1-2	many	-	CAWKKGWGGGGYTF	TGTGCCTGGAAGAAAGGGTGGGGAGGGGGAGGCTACACCTTC
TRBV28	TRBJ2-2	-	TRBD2	CASMPGGPATGELFF	TGTGCCAGCATGCCGGGGGGGCCAGCCACCGGGGAGCTGTTTTTT
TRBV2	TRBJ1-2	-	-	CASSGSGSGYGYTF	TGTGCCAGCAGTGGGTCGGGGTCAGGCTATGGCTACACCTTC
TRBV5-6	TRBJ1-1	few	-	CASKREGSNTEAFF	TGTGCCAGCAAAAGGGAGGGTTCGAACACTGAAGCTTTCTTT
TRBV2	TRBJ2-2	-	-	CASSPQGTGELFF	TGTGCCAGCAGCCCCCAGGGGACCGGGGAGCTGTTTTTT
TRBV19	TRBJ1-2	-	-	CASRGMAGAKLFDYGYTF	TGTGCCAGTAGGGGGATGGCAGGGGCTAAACTCTTTGATTATGGCTACACCTTC
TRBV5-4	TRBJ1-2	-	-	CASSLDSYYGYTF	TGTGCCAGCAGCTTGGACAGTTACTATGGCTACACCTTC